The present entry profiles one T cell receptor (beta chain) with its context. This entry comes from a study of shared clonotypes between healthy human individuals. Germline lookup yields CDR1 MGHRA and CDR2 YSYEKL. The CDR3 consists of 17 residues. V shed 2 bases and J shed 0 bases, with 14 bases lying between them. Some clones are missing from TCRdb's copy, which holds only in-frame ones; the method was immunoSEQ multiplex PCR. This table holds 2 million to 2.5 million clones, 93% found once. Source material: naive CD4+ T cells from PBMCs. Subset noted: CD45RA+ positively selected. The chain is built from TRBV4-1 and TRBJ1-3, with a tentative D call TRBD1 (5 bases). This receptor was obtained from a man aged 18-30 years in good health. Some clones in this sample may be carry-over from other donors' samples. CDR3: CASSQFLTGNSGNTIYF. For the CDR3, the DNA is TGCGCCAGCAGCCAATTCCTAACAGGCAACTCTGGAAACACCATATATTTT.